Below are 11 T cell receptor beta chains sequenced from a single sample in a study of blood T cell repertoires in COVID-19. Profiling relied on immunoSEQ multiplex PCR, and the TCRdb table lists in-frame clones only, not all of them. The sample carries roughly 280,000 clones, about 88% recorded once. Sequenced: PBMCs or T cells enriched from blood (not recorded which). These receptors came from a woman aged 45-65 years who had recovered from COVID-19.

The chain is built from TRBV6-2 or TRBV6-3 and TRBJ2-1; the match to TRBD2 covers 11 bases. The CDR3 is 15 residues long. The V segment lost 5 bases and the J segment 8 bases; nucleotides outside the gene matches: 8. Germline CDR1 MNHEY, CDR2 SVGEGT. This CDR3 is CASSDIGTSGYEQFF. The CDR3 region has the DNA TGTGCCAGCAGTGACATCGGGACTAGCGGCTATGAGCAGTTCTTC.

Here the CDR3 DNA reads TGTGCCAGCAGTTTAGGTGTGGCCGAAGCTTTCTTT. This gives the protein CASSLGVAEAFF. This chain connects TRBV12-3 or TRBV12-4 to TRBJ1-1; the D is unclear. The CDR3 has 12 residues. Between the trimmed V and J ends, which lost 1 base and 8 bases, there was a span of 8 bases.

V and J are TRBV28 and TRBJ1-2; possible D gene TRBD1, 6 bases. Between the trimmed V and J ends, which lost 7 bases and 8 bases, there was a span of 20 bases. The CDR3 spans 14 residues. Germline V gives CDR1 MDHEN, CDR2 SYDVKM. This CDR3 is CASILAGGAGGYTF. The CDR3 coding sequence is TGTGCCAGCATCCTCGCGGGGGGGGCAGGAGGCTACACCTTC.

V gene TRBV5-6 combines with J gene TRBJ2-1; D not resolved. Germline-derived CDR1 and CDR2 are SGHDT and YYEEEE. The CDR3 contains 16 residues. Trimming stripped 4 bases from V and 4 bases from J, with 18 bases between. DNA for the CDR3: TGTGCCAGCAGCCCCTTCCTGGGCCGTGTGTACAATGAGCAGTTCTTC. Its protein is CASSPFLGRVYNEQFF.

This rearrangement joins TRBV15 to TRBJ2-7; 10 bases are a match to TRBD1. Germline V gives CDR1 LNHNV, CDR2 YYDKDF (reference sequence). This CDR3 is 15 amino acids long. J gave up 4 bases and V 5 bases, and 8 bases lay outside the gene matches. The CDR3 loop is CATSLRQGAGYEQYF. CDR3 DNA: TGTGCCACCAGCTTACGACAGGGGGCGGGGTACGAGCAGTACTTC. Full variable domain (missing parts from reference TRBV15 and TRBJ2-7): DAMVIQNPRYQVTQFGKPVTLSCSQTLNHNVMYWYQQKSSQAPKLLFHYYDKDFNNEADTPDNFQSRRPNTSFCFLDIRSPGLGDTAMYLCATSLRQGAGYEQYFGPGTRLTVT.

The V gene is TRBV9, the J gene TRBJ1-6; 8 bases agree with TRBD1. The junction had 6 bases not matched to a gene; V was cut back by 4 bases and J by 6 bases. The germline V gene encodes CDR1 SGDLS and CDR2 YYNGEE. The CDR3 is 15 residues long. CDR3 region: CASSSQGAINSPLHF. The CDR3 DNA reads TGTGCCAGCAGCTCCCAGGGGGCGATTAATTCACCCCTCCACTTT.

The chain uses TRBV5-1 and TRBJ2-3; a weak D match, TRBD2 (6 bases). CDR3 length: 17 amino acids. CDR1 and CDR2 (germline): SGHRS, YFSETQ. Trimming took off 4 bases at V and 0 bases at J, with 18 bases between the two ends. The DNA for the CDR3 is TGCGCCAGCAGCCTTGGAGGGACCGGGAGTAGCACAGATACGCAGTATTTT. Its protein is CASSLGGTGSSTDTQYF.

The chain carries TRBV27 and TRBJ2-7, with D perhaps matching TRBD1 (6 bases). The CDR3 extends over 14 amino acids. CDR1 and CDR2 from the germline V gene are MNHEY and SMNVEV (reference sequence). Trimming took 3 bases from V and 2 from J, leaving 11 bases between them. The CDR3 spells CASSFIQGPYEQYF. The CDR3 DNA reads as TGTGCCAGCAGTTTCATACAGGGCCCCTACGAGCAGTACTTC.

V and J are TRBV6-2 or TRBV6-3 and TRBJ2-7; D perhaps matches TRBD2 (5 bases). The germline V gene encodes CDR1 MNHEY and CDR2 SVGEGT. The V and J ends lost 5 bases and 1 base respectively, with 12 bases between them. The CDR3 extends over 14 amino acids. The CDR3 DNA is TGTGCCAGCAGTGACCGGACTGGGTCCTACGAGCAGTACTTC. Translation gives CASSDRTGSYEQYF.

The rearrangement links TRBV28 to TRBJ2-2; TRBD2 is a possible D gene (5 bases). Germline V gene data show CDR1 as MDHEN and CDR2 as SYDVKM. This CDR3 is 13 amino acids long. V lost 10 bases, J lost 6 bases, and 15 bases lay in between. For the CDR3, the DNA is TGTGCCACCGAGCGGCGATTGGCCGGGGAGCTGTTTTTT. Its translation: CATERRLAGELFF. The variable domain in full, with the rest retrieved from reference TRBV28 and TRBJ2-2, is DVKVTQSSRYLVKRTGEKVFLECVQDMDHENMFWYRQDPGLGLRLIYFSYDVKMKEKGDIPEGYSVSREKKERFSLILESASTNQTSMYLCATERRLAGELFFGEGSRLTVL.

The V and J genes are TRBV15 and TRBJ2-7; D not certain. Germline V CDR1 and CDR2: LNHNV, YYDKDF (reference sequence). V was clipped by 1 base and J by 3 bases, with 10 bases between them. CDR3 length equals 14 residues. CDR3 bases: TGTGCCACCAGCAGAGGTAGCCAAAACTACGAGCAGTACTTC. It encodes CATSRGSQNYEQYF.